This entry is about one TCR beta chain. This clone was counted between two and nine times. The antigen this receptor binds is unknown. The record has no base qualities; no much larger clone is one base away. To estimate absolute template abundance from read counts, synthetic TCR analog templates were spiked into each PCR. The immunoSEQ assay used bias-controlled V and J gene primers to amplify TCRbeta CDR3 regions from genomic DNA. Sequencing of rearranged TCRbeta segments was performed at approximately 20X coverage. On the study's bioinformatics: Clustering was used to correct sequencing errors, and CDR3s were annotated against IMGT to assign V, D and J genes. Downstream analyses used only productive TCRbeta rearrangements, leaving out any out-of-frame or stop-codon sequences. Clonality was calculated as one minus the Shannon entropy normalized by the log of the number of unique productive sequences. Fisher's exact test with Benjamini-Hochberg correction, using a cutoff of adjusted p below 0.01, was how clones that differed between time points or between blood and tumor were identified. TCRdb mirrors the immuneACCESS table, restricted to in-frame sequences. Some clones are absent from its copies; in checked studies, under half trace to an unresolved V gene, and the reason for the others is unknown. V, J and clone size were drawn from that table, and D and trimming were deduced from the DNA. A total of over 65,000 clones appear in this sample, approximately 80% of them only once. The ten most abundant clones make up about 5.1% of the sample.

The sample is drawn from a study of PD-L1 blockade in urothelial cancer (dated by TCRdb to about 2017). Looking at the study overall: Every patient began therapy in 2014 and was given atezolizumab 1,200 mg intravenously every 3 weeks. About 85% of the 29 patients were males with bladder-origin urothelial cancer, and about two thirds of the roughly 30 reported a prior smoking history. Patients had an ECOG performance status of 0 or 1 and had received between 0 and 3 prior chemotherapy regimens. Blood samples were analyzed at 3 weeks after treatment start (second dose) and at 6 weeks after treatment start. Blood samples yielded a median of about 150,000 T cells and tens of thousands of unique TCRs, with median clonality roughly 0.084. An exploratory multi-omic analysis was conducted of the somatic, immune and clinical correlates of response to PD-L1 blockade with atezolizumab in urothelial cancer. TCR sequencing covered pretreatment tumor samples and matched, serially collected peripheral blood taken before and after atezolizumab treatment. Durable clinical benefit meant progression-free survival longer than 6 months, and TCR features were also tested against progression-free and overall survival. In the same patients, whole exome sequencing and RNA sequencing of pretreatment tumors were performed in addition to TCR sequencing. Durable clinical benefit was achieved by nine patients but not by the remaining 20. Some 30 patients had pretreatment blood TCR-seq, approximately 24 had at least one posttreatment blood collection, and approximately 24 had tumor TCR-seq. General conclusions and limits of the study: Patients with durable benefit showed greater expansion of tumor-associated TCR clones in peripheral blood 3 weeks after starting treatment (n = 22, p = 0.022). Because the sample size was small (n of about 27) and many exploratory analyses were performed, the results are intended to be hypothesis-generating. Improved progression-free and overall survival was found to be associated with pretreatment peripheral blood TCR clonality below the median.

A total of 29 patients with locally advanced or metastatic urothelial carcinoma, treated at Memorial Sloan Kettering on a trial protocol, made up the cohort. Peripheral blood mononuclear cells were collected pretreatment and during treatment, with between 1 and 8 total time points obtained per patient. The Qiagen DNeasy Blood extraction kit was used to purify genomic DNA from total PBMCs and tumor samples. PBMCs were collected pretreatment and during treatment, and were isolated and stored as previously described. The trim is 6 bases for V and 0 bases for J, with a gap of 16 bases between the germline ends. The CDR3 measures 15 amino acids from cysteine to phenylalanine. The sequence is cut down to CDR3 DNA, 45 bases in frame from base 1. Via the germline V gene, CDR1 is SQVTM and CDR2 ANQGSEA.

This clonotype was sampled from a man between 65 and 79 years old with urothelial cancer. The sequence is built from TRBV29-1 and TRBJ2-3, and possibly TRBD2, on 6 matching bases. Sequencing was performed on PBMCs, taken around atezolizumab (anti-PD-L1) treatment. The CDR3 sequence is CSVESDGTSTDTQYF. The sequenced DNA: TGCAGCGTCGAATCCGACGGGACTAGCACAGATACGCAGTATTTT.